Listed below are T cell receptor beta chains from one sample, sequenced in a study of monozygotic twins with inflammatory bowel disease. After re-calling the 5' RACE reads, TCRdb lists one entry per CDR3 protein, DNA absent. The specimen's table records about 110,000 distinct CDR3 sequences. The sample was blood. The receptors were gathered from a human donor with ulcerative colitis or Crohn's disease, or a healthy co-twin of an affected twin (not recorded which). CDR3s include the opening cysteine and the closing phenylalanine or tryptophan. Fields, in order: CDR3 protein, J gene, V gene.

CASSPQGGWDKPSYQQYF,TRBJ2-7,TRBV11-1
CSVQGVSTEAFF,TRBJ1-1,TRBV29-1
CASGAGVRETQYF,TRBJ2-5,TRBV28
CASKGPWTGTDTQYF,TRBJ2-3,TRBV5-6
CASSLTPRWLMPYEQYF,TRBJ2-7,TRBV12-3/TRBV12-4
CASSPGTASYEQYF,TRBJ2-7,TRBV5-1
CSAKGGSSYNEQFF,TRBJ2-1,TRBV20-1
CASRPPPDRGEEKLFF,TRBJ1-4,TRBV6-5
CASSFNPASESEQYF,TRBJ2-7,TRBV12-3/TRBV12-4
CASSQEGQGRPQHF,TRBJ1-5,TRBV4-1
CASAGASLHEQYF,TRBJ2-7,TRBV12-3/TRBV12-4
CSARFPSGYNEQFF,TRBJ2-1,TRBV20-1
CASSWSSGSYEQYF,TRBJ2-7,TRBV5-1
CASSQDLALGGDIQYF,TRBJ2-4,TRBV4-1
CASSSVLDENTGELFF,TRBJ2-2,TRBV27
CSVETSGAETQYF,TRBJ2-5,TRBV20-1
CASSSVPGLGYEQYF,TRBJ2-7,TRBV6-5
CASSLVRVDEQFF,TRBJ2-1,TRBV11-2
CASRNPLTGNYGYTF,TRBJ1-2,TRBV19
CASCSRETYNEQFF,TRBJ2-1,TRBV6-2/TRBV6-3
CAIRDSRDAFANEQFF,TRBJ2-1,TRBV10-3
CASRDWTGGGYTF,TRBJ1-2,TRBV25-1
CASSLATGLYEQYF,TRBJ2-7,TRBV5-1
CASSPRTPSYEQYF,TRBJ2-7,TRBV5-1
CSVWASSYNEQFF,TRBJ2-1,TRBV20-1
CASSPSGTRTGEQFF,TRBJ2-1,TRBV9
CSVERQSFNEKLFF,TRBJ1-4,TRBV29-1
CASSLFWGQGSYEQYF,TRBJ2-7,TRBV5-6
CASSDVGGGTTYEQYF,TRBJ2-7,TRBV28
CSARLPEKNTEAFF,TRBJ1-1,TRBV20-1
CAISESTSVAGAGENEQFF,TRBJ2-1,TRBV10-3
CASGLEAGWEQFF,TRBJ2-1,TRBV12-5
CASSVAVRGGSNEQFF,TRBJ2-1,TRBV9